This T cell receptor (beta chain) was retrieved from a study of blood T cells in healthy people across ages. For the study at large: Per two T cells, about one barcoded beta molecule was captured through template switching. Study-level points and caveats: For the donors, CMV status was unknown and possibly confounded expanded clonotype changes. A strong correlation was found between TCR beta diversity and the percentage of naive T cells.

V was clipped by 7 bases and J by 1 base; unmatched bases: 11. The CDR3 length is 17 residues. The germline gives CDR1 MNHEY, CDR2 SVGEGT. The second PCR ran roughly 6 to 11 cycles with a sample-barcoded 5' primer and J-beta primers. Each sample provided no less than 2.5 million CDR3-containing paired-end reads. TCRdb redid the calling of the 5' RACE reads with MiXCR, one entry per CDR3 protein. The data show about 1,500,000 distinct CDR3 sequences, with 28% seen just once and 6.5% to 8.5% held by the top ten. Worth noting for this clonotype: As yet, its antigen is unknown.

This clonotype was sampled from a woman aged 25 to 39 in good health. The V and J genes are TRBV6-2 or TRBV6-3 and TRBJ1-5, with 9 bases matching TRBD1. Specimen: blood. The chain's CDR3 is CASTAGTGTQSNQPQHF. DNA for the CDR3: TGTGCCAGCACCGCCGGGACAGGGACCCAAAGCAATCAGCCCCAGCATTTT.